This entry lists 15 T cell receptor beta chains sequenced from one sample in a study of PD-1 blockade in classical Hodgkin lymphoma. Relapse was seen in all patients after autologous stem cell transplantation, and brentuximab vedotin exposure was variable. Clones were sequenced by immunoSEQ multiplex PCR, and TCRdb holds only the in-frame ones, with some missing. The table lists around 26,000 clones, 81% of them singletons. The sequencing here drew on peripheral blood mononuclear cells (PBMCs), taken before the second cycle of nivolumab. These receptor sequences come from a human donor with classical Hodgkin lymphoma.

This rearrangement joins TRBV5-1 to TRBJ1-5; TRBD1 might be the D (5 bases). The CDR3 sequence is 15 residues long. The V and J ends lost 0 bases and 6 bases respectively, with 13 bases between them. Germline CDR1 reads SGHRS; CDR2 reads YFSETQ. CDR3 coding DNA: TGCGCCAGCAGCTTGGACGGGGACCTCGGTCAGCCCCAGCATTTT. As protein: CASSLDGDLGQPQHF.

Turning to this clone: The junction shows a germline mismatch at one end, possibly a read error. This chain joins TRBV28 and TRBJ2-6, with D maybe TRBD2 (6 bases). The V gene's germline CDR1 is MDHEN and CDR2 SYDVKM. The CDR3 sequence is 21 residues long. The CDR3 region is CASRFFQGGAGGGPGANVLTF. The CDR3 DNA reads TGTGCCAGCCGTTTTTTCCAGGGAGGCGCCGGCGGTGGGCCTGGGGCCAACGTCCTGACTTTC. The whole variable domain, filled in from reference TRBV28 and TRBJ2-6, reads DVKVTQSSRYLVKRTGEKVFLECVQDMDHENMFWYRQDPGLGLRLIYFSYDVKMKEKGDIPEGYSVSREKKERFSLILESASTNQTSMYLCASRFFQGGAGGGPGANVLTFGAGSRLTVL.

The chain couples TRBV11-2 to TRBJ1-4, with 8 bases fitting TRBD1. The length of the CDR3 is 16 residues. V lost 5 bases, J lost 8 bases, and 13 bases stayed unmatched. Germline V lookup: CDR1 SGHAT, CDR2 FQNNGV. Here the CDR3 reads CASSPGTGNGPEKLFF. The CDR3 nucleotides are TGTGCCAGCAGCCCGGGGACAGGAAATGGCCCCGAAAAACTGTTTTTT.

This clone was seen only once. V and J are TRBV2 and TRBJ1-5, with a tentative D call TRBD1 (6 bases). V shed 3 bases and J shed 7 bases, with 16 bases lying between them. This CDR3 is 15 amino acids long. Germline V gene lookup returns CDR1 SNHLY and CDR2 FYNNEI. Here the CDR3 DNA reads TGTGCCAGCAGTGAGTGGGGGGCGGTGGGACAGCCCCAGCATTTT. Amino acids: CASSEWGAVGQPQHF. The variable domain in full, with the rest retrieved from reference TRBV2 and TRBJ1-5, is EPEVTQTPSHQVTQMGQEVILRCVPISNHLYFYWYRQILGQKVEFLVSFYNNEISEKSEIFDDQFSVERPDGSNFTLKIRSTKLEDSAMYFCASSEWGAVGQPQHFGDGTRLSIL.

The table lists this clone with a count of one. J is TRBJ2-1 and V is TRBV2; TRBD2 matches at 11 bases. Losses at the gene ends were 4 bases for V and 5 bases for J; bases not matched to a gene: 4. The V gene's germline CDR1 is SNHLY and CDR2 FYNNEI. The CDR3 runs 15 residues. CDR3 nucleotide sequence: TGTGCCAGCAGTGCACCGGGACTAGCGGACAATGAGCAGTTCTTC. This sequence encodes CASSAPGLADNEQFF.

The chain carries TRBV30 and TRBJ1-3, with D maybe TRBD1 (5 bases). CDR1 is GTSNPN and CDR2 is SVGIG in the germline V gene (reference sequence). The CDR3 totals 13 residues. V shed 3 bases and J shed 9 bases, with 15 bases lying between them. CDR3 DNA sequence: TGTGCCTGGAGGGGCGACTCGGGGGGCACCATATATTTT. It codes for CAWRGDSGGTIYF.

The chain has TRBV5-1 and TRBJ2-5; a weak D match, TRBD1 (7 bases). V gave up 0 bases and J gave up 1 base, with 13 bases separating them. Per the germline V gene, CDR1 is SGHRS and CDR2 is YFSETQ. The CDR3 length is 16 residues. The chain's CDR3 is CASSLAAGGPQETQYF. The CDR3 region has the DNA TGCGCCAGCAGCTTGGCGGCAGGGGGGCCCCAAGAGACCCAGTACTTC.

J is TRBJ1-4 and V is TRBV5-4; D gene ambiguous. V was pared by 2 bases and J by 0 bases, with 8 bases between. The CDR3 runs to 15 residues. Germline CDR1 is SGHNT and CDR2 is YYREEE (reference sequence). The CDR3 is CASSFTPATNEKLFF. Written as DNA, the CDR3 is TGTGCCAGCAGCTTTACTCCTGCAACTAATGAAAAACTGTTTTTT. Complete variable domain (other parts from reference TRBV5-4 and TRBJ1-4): ETGVTQSPTHLIKTRGQQVTLRCSSQSGHNTVSWYQQALGQGPQFIFQYYREEENGRGNFPPRFSGLQFPNYSSELNVNALELDDSALYLCASSFTPATNEKLFFGSGTQLSVL.

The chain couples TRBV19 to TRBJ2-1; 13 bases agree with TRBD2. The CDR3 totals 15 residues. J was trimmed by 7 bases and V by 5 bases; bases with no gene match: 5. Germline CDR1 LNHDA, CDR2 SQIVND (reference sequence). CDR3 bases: TGTGCCAGTAGTCGGACTAGCGGGAGTATAAATGAGCAGTTCTTC. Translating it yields CASSRTSGSINEQFF.

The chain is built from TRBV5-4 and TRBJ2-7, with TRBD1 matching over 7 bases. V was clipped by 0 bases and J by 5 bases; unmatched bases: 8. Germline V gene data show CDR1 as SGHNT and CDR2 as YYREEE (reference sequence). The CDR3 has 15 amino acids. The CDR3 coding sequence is TGTGCCAGCAGCTTGGCCGGGACAGAGTCGCACGAGCAGTACTTC. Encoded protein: CASSLAGTESHEQYF. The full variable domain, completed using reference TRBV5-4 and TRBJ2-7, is ETGVTQSPTHLIKTRGQQVTLRCSSQSGHNTVSWYQQALGQGPQFIFQYYREEENGRGNFPPRFSGLQFPNYSSELNVNALELDDSALYLCASSLAGTESHEQYFGPGTRLTVT.

CDR3 region: CASSLAPVRVDGYTF. The CDR3 nucleotides read TGTGCCAGCAGCTTGGCCCCGGTCAGGGTGGATGGCTACACCTTC. The chain couples TRBV5-5 to TRBJ1-2; perhaps TRBD1 as D (5 bases). CDR3 length: 15 amino acids. Germline lookup yields CDR1 SGHKS and CDR2 YYEKEE (reference sequence). V was cut by 0 bases and J by 6 bases, with 15 bases left in between.

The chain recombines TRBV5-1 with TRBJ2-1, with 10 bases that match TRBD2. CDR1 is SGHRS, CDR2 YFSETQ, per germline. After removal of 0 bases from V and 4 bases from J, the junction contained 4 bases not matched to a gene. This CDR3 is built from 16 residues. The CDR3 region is CASSLGRLAGYNEQFF. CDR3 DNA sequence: TGCGCCAGCAGCTTGGGCCGACTAGCGGGTTACAATGAGCAGTTCTTC.

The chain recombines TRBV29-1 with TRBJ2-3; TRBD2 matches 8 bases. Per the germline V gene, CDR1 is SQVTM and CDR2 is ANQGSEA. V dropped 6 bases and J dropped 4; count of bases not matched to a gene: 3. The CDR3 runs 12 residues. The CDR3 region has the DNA TGCAGCGTCCCGGGAGGGGCAGATACGCAGTATTTT. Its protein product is CSVPGGADTQYF.

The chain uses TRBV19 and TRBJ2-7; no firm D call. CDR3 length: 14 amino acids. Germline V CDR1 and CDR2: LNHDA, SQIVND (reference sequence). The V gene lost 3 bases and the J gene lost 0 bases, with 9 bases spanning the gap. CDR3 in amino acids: CASSMTLTSYEQYF. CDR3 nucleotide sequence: TGTGCCAGTAGTATGACCCTGACCTCCTACGAGCAGTACTTC.

This CDR3 reads CASSAKGQQFSSGYTF. The CDR3 nucleotides are TGTGCCAGCAGCGCAAAGGGGCAGCAGTTTAGTAGTGGCTACACCTTC. This sequence joins TRBV7-9 and TRBJ1-2; a possible D gene is TRBD1 (5 bases). The CDR3 consists of 16 residues. V was cut by 5 bases and J by 7 bases, with 23 bases left in between. From germline, CDR1 is SEHNR and CDR2 FQNEAQ (reference sequence).